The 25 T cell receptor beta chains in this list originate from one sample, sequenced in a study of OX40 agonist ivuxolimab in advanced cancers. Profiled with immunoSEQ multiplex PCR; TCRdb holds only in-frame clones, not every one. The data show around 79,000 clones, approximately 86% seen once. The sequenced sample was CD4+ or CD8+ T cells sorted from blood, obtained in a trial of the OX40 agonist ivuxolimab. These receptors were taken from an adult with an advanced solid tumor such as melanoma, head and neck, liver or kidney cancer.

The CDR3 DNA reads TGTGCCAGCAGCTCACAGGGGAACCAAGAGACCCAGTACTTC. It specifies CASSSQGNQETQYF. The chain couples TRBV5-5 to TRBJ2-5, with 7 bases matching TRBD1. After removal of 3 bases from V and 0 bases from J, the junction contained 2 bases not matched to a gene. This CDR3 region has 14 residues. Germline CDR1 is SGHKS and CDR2 is YYEKEE (reference sequence).

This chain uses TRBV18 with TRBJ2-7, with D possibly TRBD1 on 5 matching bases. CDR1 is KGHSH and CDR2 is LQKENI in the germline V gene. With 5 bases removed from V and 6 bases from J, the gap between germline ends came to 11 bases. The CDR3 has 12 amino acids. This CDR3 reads CASSYQGPEQYF. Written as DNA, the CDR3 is TGTGCCAGCTCATACCAGGGTCCCGAGCAGTACTTC.

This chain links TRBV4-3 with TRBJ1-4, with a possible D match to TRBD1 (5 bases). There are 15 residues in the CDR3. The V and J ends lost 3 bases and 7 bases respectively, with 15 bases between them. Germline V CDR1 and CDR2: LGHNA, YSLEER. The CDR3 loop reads CASSHLGSGGEKLFF. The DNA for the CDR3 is TGCGCCAGCAGCCATTTGGGGTCGGGGGGTGAAAAACTGTTTTTT.

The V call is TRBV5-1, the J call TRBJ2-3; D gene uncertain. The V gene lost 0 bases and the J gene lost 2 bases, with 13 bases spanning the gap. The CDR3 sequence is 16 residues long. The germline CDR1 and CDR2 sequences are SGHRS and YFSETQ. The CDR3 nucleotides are TGCGCCAGCAGCTTGGTGCGTGGTGCCTCCACAGATACGCAGTATTTT. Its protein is CASSLVRGASTDTQYF.

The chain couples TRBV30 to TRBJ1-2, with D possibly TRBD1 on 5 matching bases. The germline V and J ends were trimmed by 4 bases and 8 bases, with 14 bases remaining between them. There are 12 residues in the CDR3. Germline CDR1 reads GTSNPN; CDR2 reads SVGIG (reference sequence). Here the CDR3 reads CAWTPVRDGYTF. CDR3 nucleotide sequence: TGTGCCTGGACCCCGGTCAGGGACGGCTACACCTTC.

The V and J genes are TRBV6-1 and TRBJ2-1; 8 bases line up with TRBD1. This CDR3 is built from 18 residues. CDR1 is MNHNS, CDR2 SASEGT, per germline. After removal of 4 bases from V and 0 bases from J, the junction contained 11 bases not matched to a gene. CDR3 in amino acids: CASSVGTGAVSSYNEQFF. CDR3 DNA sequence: TGTGCCAGCAGTGTTGGGACAGGAGCAGTAAGCTCCTACAATGAGCAGTTCTTC.

CDR3 residues: CSVGSPGAVYGYTF. In DNA, the CDR3 is TGCAGCGTCGGGAGTCCAGGGGCAGTCTATGGCTACACCTTC. V gene TRBV29-1 combines with J gene TRBJ1-2; possibly TRBD1 for D (6 bases). Germline V gene sequence: CDR1 SQVTM, CDR2 ANQGSEA. The CDR3 contains 14 residues. V was trimmed by 6 bases and J by 4 bases, leaving 18 bases between them.

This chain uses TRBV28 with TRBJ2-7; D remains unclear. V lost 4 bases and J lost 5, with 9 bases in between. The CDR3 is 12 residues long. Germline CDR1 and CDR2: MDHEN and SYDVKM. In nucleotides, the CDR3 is TGTGCCAGCAGTTCCTTTGTTGACGAGCAGTACTTC. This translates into CASSSFVDEQYF.

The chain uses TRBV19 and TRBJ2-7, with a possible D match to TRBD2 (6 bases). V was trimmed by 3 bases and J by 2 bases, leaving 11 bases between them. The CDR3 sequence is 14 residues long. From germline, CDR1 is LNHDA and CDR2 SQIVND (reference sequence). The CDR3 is CASSMYRGTYEQYF. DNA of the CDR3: TGTGCCAGTAGTATGTATCGGGGGACCTACGAGCAGTACTTC.

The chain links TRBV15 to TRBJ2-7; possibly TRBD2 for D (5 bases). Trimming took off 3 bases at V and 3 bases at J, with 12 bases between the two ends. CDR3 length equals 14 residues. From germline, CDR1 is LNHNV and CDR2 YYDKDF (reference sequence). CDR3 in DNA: TGTGCCACCAGCAGTACCACACTAGGCTACGAGCAGTACTTC. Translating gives CATSSTTLGYEQYF.

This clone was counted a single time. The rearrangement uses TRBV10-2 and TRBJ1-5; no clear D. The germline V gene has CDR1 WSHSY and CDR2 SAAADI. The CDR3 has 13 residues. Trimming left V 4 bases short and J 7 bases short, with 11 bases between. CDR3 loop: CASSAHEDQPQHF. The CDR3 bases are TGCGCCAGCAGTGCGCATGAGGACCAGCCCCAGCATTTT.

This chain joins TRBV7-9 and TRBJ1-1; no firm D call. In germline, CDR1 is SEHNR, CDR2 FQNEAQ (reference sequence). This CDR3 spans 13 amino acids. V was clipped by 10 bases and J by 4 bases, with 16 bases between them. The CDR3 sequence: CAISVRVGTEAFF. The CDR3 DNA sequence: TGTGCCATCTCAGTTCGGGTGGGCACTGAAGCTTTCTTT.

Written as DNA, the CDR3 is TGTGCCAGCAGCCCCTCGACAGGGTTCGATCCAGAGACCCAGTACTTC. Its translation is CASSPSTGFDPETQYF. The chain recombines TRBV9 with TRBJ2-5, with 7 bases identical to TRBD1. V lost 4 bases, J lost 4 bases, and 13 bases stayed unmatched. The germline V gene encodes CDR1 SGDLS and CDR2 YYNGEE. The CDR3 runs 16 residues.

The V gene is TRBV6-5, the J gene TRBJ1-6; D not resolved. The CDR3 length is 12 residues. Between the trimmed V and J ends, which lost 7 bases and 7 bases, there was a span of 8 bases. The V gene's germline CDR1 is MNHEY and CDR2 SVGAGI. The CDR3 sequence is CASKETNSPLHF. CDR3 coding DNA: TGTGCCAGCAAAGAGACAAATTCACCCCTCCACTTT.

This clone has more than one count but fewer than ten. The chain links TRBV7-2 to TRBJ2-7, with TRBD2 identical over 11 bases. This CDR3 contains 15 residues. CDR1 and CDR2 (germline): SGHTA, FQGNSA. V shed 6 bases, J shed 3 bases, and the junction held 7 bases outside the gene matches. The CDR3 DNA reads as TGTGCCAGCAGAAAACCGGGACTAGCGGACTACGAGCAGTACTTC. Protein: CASRKPGLADYEQYF. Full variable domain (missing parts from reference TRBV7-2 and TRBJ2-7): GAGVSQSPSNKVTEKGKDVELRCDPISGHTALYWYRQSLGQGLEFLIYFQGNSAPDKSGLPSDRFSAERTGGSVSTLTIQRTQQEDSAVYLCASRKPGLADYEQYFGPGTRLTVT.

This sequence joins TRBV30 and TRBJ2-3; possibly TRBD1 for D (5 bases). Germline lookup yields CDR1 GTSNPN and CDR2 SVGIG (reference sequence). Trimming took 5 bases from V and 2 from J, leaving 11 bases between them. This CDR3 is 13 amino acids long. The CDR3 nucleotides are TGTGCCTGGGGGGCGCAGACCACAGATACGCAGTATTTT. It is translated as CAWGAQTTDTQYF.

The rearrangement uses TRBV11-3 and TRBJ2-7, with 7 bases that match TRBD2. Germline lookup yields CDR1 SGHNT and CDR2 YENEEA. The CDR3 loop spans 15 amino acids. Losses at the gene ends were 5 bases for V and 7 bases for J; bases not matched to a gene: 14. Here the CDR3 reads CASSPGASGKVEQYF. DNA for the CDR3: TGTGCCAGCAGCCCTGGGGCGAGCGGGAAAGTGGAGCAGTACTTC. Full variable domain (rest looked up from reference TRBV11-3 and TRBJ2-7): EAGVVQSPRYKIIEKKQPVAFWCNPISGHNTLYWYLQNLGQGPELLIRYENEEAVDDSQLPKDRFSAERLKGVDSTLKIQPAELGDSAVYLCASSPGASGKVEQYFGPGTRLTVT.

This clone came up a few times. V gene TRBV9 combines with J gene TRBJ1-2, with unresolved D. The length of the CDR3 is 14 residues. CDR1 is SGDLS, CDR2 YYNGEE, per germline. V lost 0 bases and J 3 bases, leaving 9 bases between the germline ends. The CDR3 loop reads CASSVGRGHYGYTF. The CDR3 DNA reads TGTGCCAGCAGCGTAGGACGAGGGCACTATGGCTACACCTTC.

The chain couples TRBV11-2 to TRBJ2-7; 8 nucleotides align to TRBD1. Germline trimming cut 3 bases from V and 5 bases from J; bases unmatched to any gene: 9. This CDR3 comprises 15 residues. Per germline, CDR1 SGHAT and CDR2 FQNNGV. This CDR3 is CASSFRGLVNNEQYF. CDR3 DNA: TGTGCCAGCAGCTTCAGGGGGCTCGTTAACAACGAGCAGTACTTC.

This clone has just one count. The CDR3 sequence: CSVLKGQGHEQYF. The DNA of the CDR3 is TGCAGCGTTCTTAAGGGACAGGGGCACGAGCAGTACTTC. The rearrangement joins TRBV29-1 to TRBJ2-7, with 10 nucleotides matching TRBD1. Germline CDR1 is SQVTM and CDR2 is ANQGSEA. The CDR3 covers 13 residues. Germline trimming cut 5 bases from V and 5 bases from J; bases unmatched to any gene: 6.

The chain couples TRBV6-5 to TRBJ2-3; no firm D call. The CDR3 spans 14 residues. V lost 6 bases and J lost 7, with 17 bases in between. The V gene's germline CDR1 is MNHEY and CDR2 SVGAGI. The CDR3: CASSPPSEPYTQYF. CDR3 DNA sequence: TGTGCCAGCAGCCCCCCTTCGGAACCTTATACGCAGTATTTT.

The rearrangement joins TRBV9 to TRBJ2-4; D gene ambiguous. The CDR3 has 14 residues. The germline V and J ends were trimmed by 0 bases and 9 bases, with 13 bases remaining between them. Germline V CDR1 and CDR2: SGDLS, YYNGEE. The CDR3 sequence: CASSVGSVDTIQYF. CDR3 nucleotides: TGTGCCAGCAGCGTAGGCTCGGTGGATACCATTCAGTACTTC.

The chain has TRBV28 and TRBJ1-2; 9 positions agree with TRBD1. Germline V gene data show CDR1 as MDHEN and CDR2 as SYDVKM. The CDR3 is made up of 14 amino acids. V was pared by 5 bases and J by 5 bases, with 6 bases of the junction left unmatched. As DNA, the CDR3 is TGTGCCAGCAGTAGCTCCGGGACAGGGTATGGCTACACCTTC. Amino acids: CASSSSGTGYGYTF.

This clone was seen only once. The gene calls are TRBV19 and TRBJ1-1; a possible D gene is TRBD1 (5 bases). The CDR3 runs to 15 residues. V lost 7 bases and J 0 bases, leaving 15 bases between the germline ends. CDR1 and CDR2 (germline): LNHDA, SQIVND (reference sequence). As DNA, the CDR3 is TGTGCCAGTAAAGGGACCCCCGGGGTGAACACTGAAGCTTTCTTT. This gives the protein CASKGTPGVNTEAFF.

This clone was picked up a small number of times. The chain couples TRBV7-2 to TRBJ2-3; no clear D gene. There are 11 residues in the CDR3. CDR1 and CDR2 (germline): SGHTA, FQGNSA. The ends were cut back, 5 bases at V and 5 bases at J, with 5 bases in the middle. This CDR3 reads CASSVEDTQYF. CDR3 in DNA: TGTGCCAGCAGCGTAGAAGATACGCAGTATTTT.